This T cell receptor (beta chain) was profiled in a study of blood T cells in healthy people across ages. Study results and caveats: While age rose, TCR beta diversity per million T cells dropped in a roughly linear way. Estimated diversity, derived from one million T cells, was regarded as an underestimate. With donor CMV status unknown, expanded clonotype changes were possibly confounded.

This CDR3 is 15 amino acids long. The junction had 12 bases not matched to a gene; V was cut back by 6 bases and J by 7 bases. Germline V gene sequence: CDR1 KGHDR, CDR2 SFDVKD. Concerning this clonotype: The target antigen is unknown.

The second PCR ran about 6 to 11 cycles with a sample-barcoded 5' primer and J-beta primers. TCRdb used MiXCR to reprocess the 5' RACE reads, holding one entry per CDR3 protein. The sample holds 720,000 or so distinct CDR3 sequences, roughly two fifths seen once. The origin of this receptor is a man aged 80 or over in good health. Specimen: blood. This chain uses TRBV24-1 with TRBJ2-7, with TRBD2 matching 9 bases. The CDR3 is CATSKASGIYNEQYF. The CDR3 nucleotides read TGTGCCACCAGTAAGGCTAGCGGGATCTACAATGAGCAGTACTTC.